Listed below are T cell receptor beta chains from one sample, sequenced in a study of tumor-infiltrating lymphocytes in primary liver carcinoma. TCRdb used MiXCR to reprocess the multiplex PCR reads, holding one entry per CDR3 protein. The repertoire holds roughly 80,000 distinct CDR3 sequences, with 69% as singletons. Sequenced material: tumor-adjacent normal liver tissue. These receptors all come from a man in his forties or fifties with primary liver carcinoma and hepatitis B virus infection. The CDR3 runs from the conserved cysteine through the conserved F or W. The D gene is left open where the match is weak. Clone size is not always given. Where it is, it says once, few, many or a class for expanded clones.

D gene	clone size	V gene	J gene	CDR3 DNA	CDR3 protein
.	.	TRBV10-3	TRBJ1-5	TGTGCCTCAGGGGAGACAGGAAACAATCAGCCCCAGCATTTT	CASGETGNNQPQHF
TRBD2	.	TRBV30	TRBJ2-7	TGTGGCTGGAGTCCCGTCGGGCGGGGGGACTACGAGCAGTACTTC	CGWSPVGRGDYEQYF
TRBD2	.	TRBV29-1	TRBJ2-1	TGCAGCTGGGGGACTAGCGTGTTCAATGAGCAGCTCTTC	CSWGTSVFNEQLF
.	.	TRBV4-2	TRBJ1-1	TGTGTCAACAGCCATGATTATAAAGGGCTCACTGAAGCTTTCTTT	CVNSHDYKGLTEAFF
.	.	TRBV7-3	TRBJ2-1	TGTGCCAGCAGCTTAACCTCGGGGTACAATGAGCGGTTCTTC	CASSLTSGYNERFF
.	.	TRBV28	TRBJ1-3	TGTGCCAGCAGTTCAAACACCATATATTTT	CASSSNTIYF
.	.	TRBV28	TRBJ1-5	TGTGCCAGCAGTCTAGGGCCGAGTCGTCCCCAGCATTTC	CASSLGPSRPQHF
TRBD2	.	TRBV28	TRBJ2-7	TGTGTCAGCAGTATGCTAGCGGGAGCCTACAAGCAGTACTTC	CVSSMLAGAYKQYF
.	many	TRBV29-1	TRBJ1-2	TGCAGCGTTAGAGTCAACTACGCTGGCTACACCTTC	CSVRVNYAGYTF
TRBD2	few	TRBV5-1	TRBJ2-3	TGCGCCAGCAGCTTGCAAGCTAGCGGGAGCACAGATACGCAGTATTTT	CASSLQASGSTDTQYF
.	many	TRBV6-2/TRBV6-3	TRBJ2-1	TGTGCCAGCAGTTACTCCGGGACCCCTCTGGACAATGAGCAGTTCTTC	CASSYSGTPLDNEQFF
.	.	TRBV28	TRBJ2-2	TGTGCCAGCAGTGTAACTAGAGCGACCGGAGAGCTGTTTTTT	CASSVTRATGELFF
.	.	TRBV18	TRBJ2-2	TGTGCCAGCACACCGGACAGCGGGGAGCTGTTTTTT	CASTPDSGELFF
.	many	TRBV11-2	TRBJ1-5	TGTGCCAGCAGCTTGTCCGGGTACAATCAGCCCCAGCATTTT	CASSLSGYNQPQHF
.	many	TRBV7-9	TRBJ2-2	TGTGCCAGCAGCTTAGACGGGACCGGGGAGCTGTTTTTT	CASSLDGTGELFF
.	.	TRBV11-2	TRBJ1-6	TGTGCCAGCAGTTTAGATCTTAGTGGCCAATTCAGAACCCTCCACTTT	CASSLDLSGQFRTLHF
TRBD2	.	TRBV11-3	TRBJ2-1	TGTGCCAGCAACGCCGGGACTAGAGAAATTAGTGAGCAGTTCTTC	CASNAGTREISEQFF
.	many	TRBV13	TRBJ2-3	TGTGCCAGCAGCCTCGGCACAGATACGCAGTATTTT	CASSLGTDTQYF
.	.	TRBV6-1	TRBJ1-2	TGTGCCAGCAGTGAAGCGCTCTTAGGCTACACCTTC	CASSEALLGYTF
TRBD2	few	TRBV5-5	TRBJ2-7	TGTGCCAGCAGCTTAAGCGGGACCACTCGCTACGAGCAGTACTTC	CASSLSGTTRYEQYF
.	.	TRBV11-1	TRBJ2-1	TGTGCCAGCTGCTTAGCGAGGACGGGAAGAAGGGAGCAGTCCTTC	CASCLARTGRREQSF
.	.	TRBV6-5	TRBJ2-3	TGTGCCAGCAGTTACGGGGCAGGGGAATCAGATACGCAATATTTT	CASSYGAGESDTQYF
.	.	TRBV21-1	TRBJ2-4	TGTGCCAGCAGCAAAAGCGGGGACCGAACCAAAAACATTCAGTACTTC	CASSKSGDRTKNIQYF
.	once	TRBV6-1	TRBJ1-5	TGTGCCAGCAGTGTAGGGGTCAATCAGTCCCTGCATTTT	CASSVGVNQSLHF
.	.	TRBV29-1	TRBJ2-3	TGCAGCGCCGCCGGGGCTAGCAGAGATGCGCAGTGTTTT	CSAAGASRDAQCF
.	.	TRBV4-2	TRBJ2-1	TGTGTCAGCAGCCTGGGGCACAGCGACAATGAGGAGTTCTTC	CVSSLGHSDNEEFF
.	.	TRBV6-6	TRBJ2-7	TGTGCCAGCAGTTACTCGGCGGGGTGTGAGGAGCAGTACTTC	CASSYSAGCEEQYF
.	many	TRBV6-1	TRBJ1-6	TGTGCCAGCAGTGGATGGTCACCCCTCCACTTT	CASSGWSPLHF
TRBD1	.	TRBV11-2	TRBJ2-1	TGCGCCAGCAGCTTAGATGGGCGATTCAGGGGGACCCTTTACAATGAGCAGCTCTTC	CASSLDGRFRGTLYNEQLF
.	.	TRBV4-3	TRBJ2-1	TGCGCCAGCAGCCGCTTCTCCGGGATAGGGATGCAAGGGCAGTTCTTC	CASSRFSGIGMQGQFF
.	.	TRBV5-5	TRBJ2-7	TGTGCCAGCAACTTTGACATCACCTACGACCAGTACTTC	CASNFDITYDQYF
.	.	TRBV5-6	TRBJ2-5	TGTGCCAGAGGTTCGCCTATGGACCAAGAGACCCAGTACTTC	CARGSPMDQETQYF
TRBD1	many	TRBV29-1	TRBJ2-7	TGCAGCGCGGGACAGACCTACGAGCAGTACTTC	CSAGQTYEQYF
.	.	TRBV12-3/TRBV12-4	TRBJ1-6	TGTGCCTCCTCCCTGAGAGTGGGACGGTATAATTCACCCCTCCACTTT	CASSLRVGRYNSPLHF
.	few	TRBV6-2/TRBV6-3	TRBJ2-7	TGTGCCAGTAGTTACTCATCCCAGGAGCAGTACTTC	CASSYSSQEQYF
.	few	TRBV30	TRBJ1-1	TGTGAGTGGGAAAGGACAACGACTTTAGGGATTAACACTGAAGCTTTCTTT	CEWERTTTLGINTEAFF
TRBD2	.	TRBV12-3/TRBV12-4	TRBJ2-1	TGTGCCAGCAGGGGAACTAGCGGGACCACCCCCCGCTTCTTC	CASRGTSGTTPRFF
.	.	TRBV20-1	TRBJ1-5	TGCAGTGCCAGGTGTGGGAACAATCAGCCCCAGCATTTT	CSARCGNNQPQHF
TRBD1	.	TRBV6-5	TRBJ2-5	TGTGCCAGGAGTATGACAGGGCAAGAGACCCAGTACTTC	CARSMTGQETQYF
TRBD2	.	TRBV29-1	TRBJ2-3	TGCGGCAACCTGGGGGCGGGAGGGCTTGCAGATACGCAGTATTTT	CGNLGAGGLADTQYF
.	.	TRBV7-9	TRBJ2-1	TGCGCCAGCAGCTTGCGGGGACGGAAAGGAAGCTACAATGAGCGGTTCTTC	CASSLRGRKGSYNERFF
.	few	TRBV5-1	TRBJ2-5	TGCGCCAGCAGCTTGGAACCTTCAGGGGGGGAGACCCAGTACTTC	CASSLEPSGGETQYF
TRBD2	.	TRBV7-2	TRBJ2-1	TGTGCCAGCAGCTTAGCCCCCTTTCCTAGCGGAAGATACAATGAGCAGTTCTTC	CASSLAPFPSGRYNEQFF